Below are 11 T cell receptor beta chains sequenced from a single sample in a study of control samples from healthy donors and cancer patients (dated by TCRdb to 2020 to 2022). The library came from the immunoSEQ multiplex PCR assay. TCRdb obtained this table from immuneACCESS and retained in-frame rearrangements with V and J assigned. These tables miss some clones; where compared with another copy, unresolved V genes account for less than half of the shortfall, and the remainder is unexplained. For this sample there are 80,000 to 100,000 clones; 80% to 90% appear just once. The ten largest account for roughly an eighth of the sample. Source material: blood. Receptors originate from a man aged 30 to 39 in good health.

The chain joins TRBV25-1 to TRBJ1-4; D unresolved. Per the germline V gene, CDR1 is MGHDK and CDR2 is SYGVNS. The ends were cut back, 3 bases at V and 0 bases at J, with 11 bases in the middle. The CDR3 spans 16 residues. The CDR3 sequence: CASSDGFRTTNEKLFF. In nucleotides, the CDR3 is TGTGCCAGCAGTGACGGGTTCCGGACAACTAATGAAAAACTGTTTTTT.

This sequence joins TRBV4-1 and TRBJ2-2; 7 nucleotides line up with TRBD2. The germline CDR1 and CDR2 sequences are MGHRA and YSYEKL. The ends lost 8 bases at V and 4 bases at J; junction bases unmatched: 7. This CDR3 has 14 amino acids. The CDR3 DNA sequence: TGCGCCAGCGGGCTCAGGGAGGGCACCGGGGAGCTGTTTTTT. Translation: CASGLREGTGELFF.

The rearrangement links TRBV5-1 to TRBJ1-1; D remains ambiguous. The CDR3 has 14 residues. Germline V lookup: CDR1 SGHRS, CDR2 YFSETQ. The ends were cut back, 5 bases at V and 0 bases at J, with 11 bases in the middle. The CDR3 bases are TGCGCCAGCAGAACCCAGATAATGAACACTGAAGCTTTCTTT. Residues: CASRTQIMNTEAFF.

This CDR3 is CASSRTGEYGYTF. Here the CDR3 DNA reads TGTGCCAGCAGTCGGACAGGGGAATATGGCTACACCTTC. The V gene is TRBV12-3 or TRBV12-4, the J gene TRBJ1-2; 9 nucleotides line up with TRBD1. V lost 5 bases to trimming and J lost 5 bases; unmatched junction nucleotides: 3. The length of the CDR3 is 13 residues.

This chain joins TRBV7-9 and TRBJ2-5; D not resolved. The V end lost 6 bases, the J end lost 4 bases, and 15 bases lay between the germline ends. This CDR3 is built from 14 residues. Germline CDR1 SEHNR, CDR2 FQNEAQ (reference sequence). The CDR3 nucleotides read TGTGCCAGCAGTTACGTCACAAGATTAGAGACCCAGTACTTC. It translates to CASSYVTRLETQYF.

The V gene is TRBV7-3, the J gene TRBJ2-3; a possible D gene is TRBD1 (6 bases). Trimming took 2 bases from V and 0 from J, leaving 12 bases between them. This CDR3 contains 16 residues. CDR1 and CDR2 (germline): SGHTA, FQGTGA. The CDR3 DNA is TGTGCCAGCAGCTTAGTTGGGGGCGGGAGCACAGATACGCAGTATTTT. Amino acids: CASSLVGGGSTDTQYF.

The V and J genes are TRBV19 and TRBJ2-7; D call uncertain. Trimming cost V 3 bases and J 5 bases, with 5 bases left between them. The CDR3 consists of 11 residues. Germline V gene lookup returns CDR1 LNHDA and CDR2 SQIVND (reference sequence). Here the CDR3 DNA reads TGTGCCAGTAGTATCGCAGACGAGCAGTACTTC. It yields the protein CASSIADEQYF.

The V call is TRBV7-9, the J call TRBJ2-5; possibly TRBD2 for D (6 bases). The V and J ends lost 4 bases and 5 bases respectively, with 14 bases between them. The CDR3 has 14 residues. Looked up from germline, CDR1 is SEHNR and CDR2 is FQNEAQ (reference sequence). The CDR3 reads CASSSGGGAETQYF. Here the CDR3 DNA reads TGTGCCAGCAGCTCAGGAGGAGGGGCTGAGACCCAGTACTTC.

The rearrangement uses TRBV2 and TRBJ1-5; D might be TRBD1 (5 bases). The V end was cut by 3 bases, the J end by 5 bases, with 8 bases between. Per germline, CDR1 SNHLY and CDR2 FYNNEI. The CDR3 is made up of 13 amino acids. The CDR3 DNA reads TGTGCCAGCAGTGACAGGGACTATCAGCCCCAGCATTTT. As protein: CASSDRDYQPQHF.

The chain has TRBV28 and TRBJ1-2; 7 bases map to TRBD1. Germline loops: CDR1 MDHEN, CDR2 SYDVKM. The V and J ends lost 4 bases and 7 bases, in that order; junction bases with no gene match: 3. The CDR3 has 12 residues. This CDR3 is CASSSQGFGYTF. DNA for the CDR3: TGTGCCAGCAGTTCACAGGGGTTTGGCTACACCTTC.

The rearrangement links TRBV2 to TRBJ2-3, with D unresolved. The CDR3 length is 13 residues. Trimming stripped 7 bases from V and 0 bases from J, with 8 bases between. Germline V lookup: CDR1 SNHLY, CDR2 FYNNEI. CDR3 sequence (DNA): TGTGCCAGCAATAGAGCTAGCACAGATACGCAGTATTTT. Amino acids: CASNRASTDTQYF.